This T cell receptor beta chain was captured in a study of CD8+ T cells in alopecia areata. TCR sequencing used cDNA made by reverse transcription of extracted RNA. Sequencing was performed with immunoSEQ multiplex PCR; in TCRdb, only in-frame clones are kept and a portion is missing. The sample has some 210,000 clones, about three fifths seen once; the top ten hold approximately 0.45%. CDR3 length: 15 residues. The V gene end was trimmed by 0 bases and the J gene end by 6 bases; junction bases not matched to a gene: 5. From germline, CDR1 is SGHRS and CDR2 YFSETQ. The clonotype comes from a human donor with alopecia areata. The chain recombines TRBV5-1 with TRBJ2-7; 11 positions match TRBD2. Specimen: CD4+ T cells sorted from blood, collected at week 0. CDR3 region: CASSLDTSGRGEQYF. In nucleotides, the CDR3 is TGCGCCAGCAGCTTGGATACTAGCGGGAGAGGCGAGCAGTACTTC.